The source of this T cell receptor beta chain is a study of cytomegalovirus exposure and HLA in healthy donors. This CDR3 is 12 amino acids long. Germline-derived CDR1 and CDR2 are SGHRS and YFSETQ. V shed 0 bases and J 15 bases; nucleotides not matched to a gene: 5. 13 Jbeta primers and 60 Vbeta primers were used for the PCR. Sequencing was performed with immunoSEQ multiplex PCR; in TCRdb, only in-frame clones are kept and a portion is missing. The sample includes over 100,000 clones, 65% to 80% of them seen just once. The gene calls are TRBV5-1 and TRBJ2-1, with 8 bases fitting TRBD1. Sequenced input: PBMCs. This sequence originates from a male donor in good health and CMV-seropositive. CDR3 sequence (DNA): TGCGCCAGCAGCTTGGGACAGGGGATGGTGTTCTTC. Amino acids: CASSLGQGMVFF.